This T cell receptor beta chain was recovered during a study of regulatory T cells in long-lasting Graves disease. Study information: Positivity for TSH receptor antibodies plus over 5 years of antithyroid drugs meant persistent Graves' disease. The study's findings and limits: Comparison showed that persistent patients shared more public clonotypes (about 2,600) than new patients (around 1,000). The study found lower TCR diversity in persistent Graves' patients than in newly diagnosed ones.

The time point denotes: persistent/refractory GD, antithyroid drugs over 5 years with positive TRAb. From PBMCs, RNA was extracted and then used to make the TCR library. One endocrinology department in Xi'an, China, was where patients came from. This CDR3 has 12 residues. V shed 5 bases, J shed 4 bases, and the junction held 1 base outside the gene matches. This clonotype came up many times. The antigen is not known. Arm-PCR with iRepertoire HTBI primers amplified the CDR3 regions for these TCR beta libraries. TCRdb reprocessed the multiplex PCR reads via MiXCR and lists one record per CDR3 protein. The sample holds more than 350,000 distinct CDR3 sequences, around 20% seen once.

This chain joins TRBV12-3 or TRBV12-4 and TRBJ1-2, with TRBD1 matching 7 bases. Sequenced material: peripheral blood mononuclear cells (PBMCs), taken when the disease was refractory, from a patient treated with antithyroid drugs. This sequence was found in a female donor with Graves disease. CDR3 sequence (DNA): TGTGCCAGCAGTGCAGGGGGCTATGGCTACACCTTC. This sequence encodes CASSAGGYGYTF.